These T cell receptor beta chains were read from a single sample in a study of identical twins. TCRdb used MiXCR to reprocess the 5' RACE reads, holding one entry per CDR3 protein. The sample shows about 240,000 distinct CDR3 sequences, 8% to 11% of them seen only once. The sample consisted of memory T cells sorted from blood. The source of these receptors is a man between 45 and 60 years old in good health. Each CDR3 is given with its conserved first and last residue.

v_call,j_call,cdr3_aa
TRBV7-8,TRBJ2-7,CASSLARRLAGLSGEQYF
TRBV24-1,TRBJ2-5,CATSDPGPTGSQETQYF
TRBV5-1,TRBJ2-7,CASRGLSSSYEQYF
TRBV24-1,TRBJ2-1,CATSDPVGPYNEQFF
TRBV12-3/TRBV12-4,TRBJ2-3,CASSTGWGILDTQYF
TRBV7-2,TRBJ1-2,CASSAQGGADGYTF
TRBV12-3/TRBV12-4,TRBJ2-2,CASSSSGYWSSGELFF
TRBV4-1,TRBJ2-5,CASSRELAALPETQYF
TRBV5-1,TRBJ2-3,CASSLDENTQYF
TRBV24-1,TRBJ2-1,CATRGSGMIGEQFF
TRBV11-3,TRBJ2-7,CASSLEGHTEQYF
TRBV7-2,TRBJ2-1,CASSLGLSREQFF
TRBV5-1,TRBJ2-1,CASSLEGGEQFF
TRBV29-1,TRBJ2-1,CSVRDLGPHNEQFF
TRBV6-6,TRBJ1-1,CASSYISDTEAFF
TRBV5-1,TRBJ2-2,CASSLTGGRDTGELFF
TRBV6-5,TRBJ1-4,CASSNRRNEKLFF
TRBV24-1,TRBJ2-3,CATGLAGEIDTQYF
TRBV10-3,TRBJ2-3,CAISEERGLDTQYF
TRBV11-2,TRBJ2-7,CASRPYDRAEQYF